This T cell receptor beta chain was identified in a study of shared clonotypes between healthy human individuals. Whole-study context: Each donor contributed plates that comprised three CD4 naive, three CD4 memory, two CD8 naive and one CD8 memory.

Sequenced by immunoSEQ multiplex PCR; TCRdb stores in-frame clones only, minus some. Found here are 200,000 to 250,000 clones, about 65% of them singletons; the top ten hold 8.5% to 14%. Recent acute infections and vaccinations were absent in the healthy HIV-negative adult donors. V was trimmed by 5 bases and J by 1 base, leaving 17 bases between them. Germline V gene sequence: CDR1 SGHAT, CDR2 FQNNGV. CDR3 length: 16 residues. Study-level points and caveats: In the sorted subsets, rarefaction showed sequencing was incomplete despite large depth.

A remark on this clone: What it recognizes is unknown.

Sequencing was done on a sample of memory CD4+ T cells sorted from blood. As to subset: CD45RA-negative fraction. V usage is TRBV11-2 and J usage is TRBJ2-5; D possibly uses TRBD1 or TRBD2 (6 bases each). This TCR came from a man aged 30 to 45 in good health. CDR3 nucleotide sequence: TGTGCCAGCAGCGTAAGACCGGGGGCGCTCCAAGAGACCCAGTACTTC. Protein: CASSVRPGALQETQYF. Looking up the rest from reference TRBV11-2 and TRBJ2-5 gives the full variable domain: EAGVAQSPRYKIIEKRQSVAFWCNPISGHATLYWYQQILGQGPKLLIQFQNNGVVDDSQLPKDRFSAERLKGVDSTLKIQPAKLEDSAVYLCASSVRPGALQETQYFGPGTRLLVL.